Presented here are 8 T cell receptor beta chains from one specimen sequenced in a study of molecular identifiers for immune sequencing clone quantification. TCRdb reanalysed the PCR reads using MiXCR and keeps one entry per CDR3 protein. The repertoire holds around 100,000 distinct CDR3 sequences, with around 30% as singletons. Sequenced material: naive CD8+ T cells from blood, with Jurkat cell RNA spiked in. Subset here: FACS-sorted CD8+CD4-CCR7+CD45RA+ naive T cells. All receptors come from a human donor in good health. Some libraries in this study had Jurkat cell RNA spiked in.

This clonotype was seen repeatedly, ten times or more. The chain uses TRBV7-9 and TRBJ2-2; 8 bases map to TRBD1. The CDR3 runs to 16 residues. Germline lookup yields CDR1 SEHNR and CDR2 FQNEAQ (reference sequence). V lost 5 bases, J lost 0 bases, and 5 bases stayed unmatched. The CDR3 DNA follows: TGTGCCAGCAGCCCCAGGACAGGGCCGAACACCGGGGAGCTGTTTTTT. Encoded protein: CASSPRTGPNTGELFF.

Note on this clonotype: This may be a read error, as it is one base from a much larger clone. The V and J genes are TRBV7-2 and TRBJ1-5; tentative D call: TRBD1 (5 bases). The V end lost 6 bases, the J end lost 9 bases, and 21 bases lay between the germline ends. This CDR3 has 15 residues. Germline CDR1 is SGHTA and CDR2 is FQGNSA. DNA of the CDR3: TGTGCCAGCAGTGCCGGGACGGCTAGCCATCGGCCCCAGCATTTT. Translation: CASSAGTASHRPQHF.

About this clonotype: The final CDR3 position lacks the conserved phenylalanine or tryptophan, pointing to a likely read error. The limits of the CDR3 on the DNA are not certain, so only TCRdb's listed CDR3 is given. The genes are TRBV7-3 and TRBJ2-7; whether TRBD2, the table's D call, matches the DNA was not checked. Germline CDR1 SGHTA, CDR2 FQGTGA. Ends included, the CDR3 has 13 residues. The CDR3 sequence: CASSAGLAGEQNI.

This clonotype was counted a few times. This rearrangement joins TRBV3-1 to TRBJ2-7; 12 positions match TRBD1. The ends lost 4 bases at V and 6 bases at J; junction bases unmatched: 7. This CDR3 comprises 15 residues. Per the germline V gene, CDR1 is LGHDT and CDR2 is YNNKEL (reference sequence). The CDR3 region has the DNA TGTGCCAGCAGCCCCCCGGGACAGGGGGCCGGCGAGCAGTACTTC. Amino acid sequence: CASSPPGQGAGEQYF.

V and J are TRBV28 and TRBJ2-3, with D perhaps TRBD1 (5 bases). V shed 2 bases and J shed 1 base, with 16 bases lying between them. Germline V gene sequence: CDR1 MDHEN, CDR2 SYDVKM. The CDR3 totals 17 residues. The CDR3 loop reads CASSLRGHLLGTDTQYF. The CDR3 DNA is TGTGCCAGCAGTTTAAGGGGCCACCTCCTAGGCACAGATACGCAGTATTTT. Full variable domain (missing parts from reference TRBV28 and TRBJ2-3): DVKVTQSSRYLVKRTGEKVFLECVQDMDHENMFWYRQDPGLGLRLIYFSYDVKMKEKGDIPEGYSVSREKKERFSLILESASTNQTSMYLCASSLRGHLLGTDTQYFGPGTRLTVL.

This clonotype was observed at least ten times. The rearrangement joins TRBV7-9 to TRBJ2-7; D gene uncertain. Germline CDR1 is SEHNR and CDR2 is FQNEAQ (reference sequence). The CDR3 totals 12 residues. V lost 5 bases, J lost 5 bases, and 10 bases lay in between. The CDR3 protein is CASSPTIHEQYF. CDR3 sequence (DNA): TGTGCCAGCAGCCCGACGATCCACGAGCAGTACTTC.

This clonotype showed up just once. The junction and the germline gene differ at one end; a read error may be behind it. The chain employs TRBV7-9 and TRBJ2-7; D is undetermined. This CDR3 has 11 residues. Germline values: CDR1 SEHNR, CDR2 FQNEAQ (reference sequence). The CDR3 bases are TGTGCCAGCAGCCCCGGATACGGGCAGTACTTC. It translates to CASSPGYGQYF.

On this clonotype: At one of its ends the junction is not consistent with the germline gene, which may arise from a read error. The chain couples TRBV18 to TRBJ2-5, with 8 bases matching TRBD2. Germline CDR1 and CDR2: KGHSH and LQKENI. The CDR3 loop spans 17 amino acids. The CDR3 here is CASSPGRASGSQETQNF. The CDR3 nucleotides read TGTGCCAGCTCTCCAGGGAGGGCTAGCGGGTCCCAAGAGACCCAGAACTTC.